This TCR beta chain was sequenced during a study of blood T cell repertoires in COVID-19. Study background: Samples taken during acute and convalescent COVID-19 were collected in the United States, Italy and Spain. The analysed material was cDNA or gDNA that came from T cells, B-cell-depleted T cells, or PBMCs.

The V gene lost 6 bases and the J gene lost 3 bases, with 9 bases spanning the gap. The CDR3 spans 12 residues. In the study's own analysis: Cell counts per sample came from amplifying reference gene primers. Only in-frame clones appear in the TCRdb table, and some are missing; sequencing was by immunoSEQ multiplex PCR. V, J and clone size are those of that table, while D and trimming were read from the DNA. The sample has approximately 16,000 clones, roughly 86% seen once. This clone was recorded once. The V and J genes are TRBV12-3 or TRBV12-4 and TRBJ2-7; D is possibly TRBD1 (6 bases). The sequencing input was peripheral blood. The TCR originated in a human donor in a cohort sampled during active COVID-19. This CDR3 reads CASSRGGYEQYF. The CDR3 bases are TGTGCCAGCAGCCGAGGGGGCTACGAGCAGTACTTC.